This TCR beta chain was recorded in a study of PD-1 blockade in classical Hodgkin lymphoma. Study results and caveats: Newly diagnosed patients were reported to exhibit reduced baseline TCR diversity relative to healthy donors. Anyone who began nivolumab under 1 year after ASCT was excluded. Why the repertoires differ is still unclear, perhaps disease activity or prior therapy.

Time point specified: cycle 4 day 1 (C4D1), after less than 7 weeks of nivolumab. Every patient had relapsed following autologous stem cell transplantation, and cohorts differed in brentuximab vedotin exposure. There are 19 residues in the CDR3. Germline CDR1 and CDR2: SGHRS and YFSETQ. Trimming took off 2 bases at V and 0 bases at J, with 22 bases between the two ends. The repertoire was sequenced with immunoSEQ multiplex PCR; TCRdb's copy has only in-frame clones and lacks some. There are about 24,000 clones in the sample; more than 75% occur only once, and roughly 22% lies in the top ten. Worth noting for this clone: The antigen is undetermined.

Sequencing used peripheral blood mononuclear cells (PBMCs), obtained before the fourth cycle of nivolumab. The sequence came from a human donor with classical Hodgkin lymphoma. The chain employs TRBV5-1 and TRBJ2-3; D may match TRBD1 or TRBD2 (5 bases each). The CDR3 region is CASSLGILIRDASTDTQYF. CDR3 DNA sequence: TGCGCCAGCAGCTTAGGTATTCTTATTCGGGACGCTAGCACAGATACGCAGTATTTT. Full variable domain (missing parts from reference TRBV5-1 and TRBJ2-3): KAGVTQTPRYLIKTRGQQVTLSCSPISGHRSVSWYQQTPGQGLQFLFEYFSETQRNKGNFPGRFSGRQFSNSRSEMNVSTLELGDSALYLCASSLGILIRDASTDTQYFGPGTRLTVL.